The clone carrying this T cell receptor (beta chain) was seen a handful of times. Here immunoSEQ multiplex PCR was the method, and the copy in TCRdb shows in-frame clones only, minus some. The sample records about 140,000 clones, roughly 80% being singletons. The sample is drawn from a study of blood T cell repertoires in COVID-19. Germline-derived CDR1 and CDR2 are MNHEY and SMNVEV (reference sequence). V was trimmed by 3 bases and J by 2 bases, leaving 8 bases between them. CDR3 length equals 13 residues. The genes are TRBV27 and TRBJ2-7; no definite D call. The sample comprised peripheral blood. This sequence was found in a man between 65 and 85 years old who had recovered from COVID-19. In DNA form, the CDR3 reads TGTGCCAGCAGTTTTCGCGCAACCTACGAGCAGTACTTC. It encodes CASSFRATYEQYF.